The 19 T cell receptor beta chains below were found in one sample sequenced in a study of post-analysis software for immune sequencing data. Findings and caveats of the study: Controls had lower frequencies than patients of about five TRBV segments, which included TRBV5-6, TRBV5-1 and TRBV20-1.

Prepared TCR beta cDNA libraries contained unique molecular identifiers. TCRdb recomputed calls from the PCR reads with MiXCR, one row per CDR3 protein. The sample has roughly 570,000 distinct CDR3 sequences, 34% seen once. These TCRs' antigens remain unknown. Sequencing used blood. Receptor source: a girl aged 2-17 years with multiple sclerosis.

The CDR3 sequence: CASSSIQGDTEAFF. The CDR3 nucleotides are TGTGCCAGTAGTTCCATTCAGGGGGACACTGAAGCTTTCTTT. The gene calls are TRBV19 and TRBJ1-1; 7 bases agree with TRBD1. Germline V lookup: CDR1 LNHDA, CDR2 SQIVND (reference sequence). The CDR3 sequence is 14 residues long. The trim removed 5 bases at V and 3 bases at J, leaving 6 bases unmatched.

V and J are TRBV6-1 and TRBJ1-5, with 7 bases fitting TRBD1. Per the germline V gene, CDR1 is MNHNS and CDR2 is SASEGT. V lost 2 bases, J lost 10 bases, and 5 bases stayed unmatched. The CDR3 has 13 residues. CDR3 nucleotide sequence: TGTGCCAGCAGTGAACCCGACAGGGTTCCCCAGCATTTT. It is translated as CASSEPDRVPQHF.

The gene calls are TRBV24-1 and TRBJ2-5, with 7 bases aligning to TRBD2. The assigned J gene may be wrong: the sequence end matches TRBJ2-1 better. Germline values: CDR1 KGHDR, CDR2 SFDVKD. The CDR3 is 15 amino acids. CDR3 sequence reads: CATSELGTTKETQFF. The CDR3 region has the DNA TGTGCCACCAGTGAGCTTGGGACTACCAAGGAGACCCAGTTCTTC.

The chain recombines TRBV6-5 with TRBJ2-1; possible D gene TRBD1, 5 bases. The V end lost 6 bases, the J end lost 8 bases, and 11 bases lay between the germline ends. CDR1 MNHEY and CDR2 SVGAGI come from the germline V gene. There are 12 residues in the CDR3. In DNA form, the CDR3 reads TGTGCCAGCAGCCGACAGCCCGATGAGCAGTTCTTC. Translating gives CASSRQPDEQFF.

The chain carries TRBV18 and TRBJ1-6; 10 nucleotides line up with TRBD1. The CDR3 length is 14 residues. Trimming cost V 3 bases and J 10 bases; bases outside gene matches: 3. CDR1 and CDR2 from the germline V gene are KGHSH and LQKENI. The DNA of the CDR3 is TGTGCCAGCTCACCTGGGACAGGGGAGTCACCCCTCCACTTT. This encodes CASSPGTGESPLHF. The complete variable domain, with remaining parts taken from reference TRBV18 and TRBJ1-6, reads NAGVMQNPRHLVRRRGQEARLRCSPMKGHSHVYWYRQLPEEGLKFMVYLQKENIIDESGMPKERFSAEFPKEGPSILRIQQVVRGDSAAYFCASSPGTGESPLHFGNGTRLTVT.

The chain employs TRBV4-1 and TRBJ1-2; 8 bases agree with TRBD1. The CDR3 is 16 residues long. Germline V gene lookup returns CDR1 MGHRA and CDR2 YSYEKL. Unmatched junction bases numbered 8, after V lost 3 bases and J lost 2 bases. CDR3 loop: CASSQGDRRGNYGYTF. CDR3 in DNA: TGCGCCAGCAGCCAGGGGGACAGGCGGGGGAACTATGGCTACACCTTC.

The CDR3 bases are TGTGCCAGCAGTGAAGCGCGGGGGGCTTACGGAGATACGCAGTATTTT. Its protein is CASSEARGAYGDTQYF. V gene TRBV2 combines with J gene TRBJ2-3, with TRBD2 matching over 8 bases. Germline V gene data show CDR1 as SNHLY and CDR2 as FYNNEI. The CDR3 runs to 16 residues. V lost 0 bases and J lost 5; bases outside the gene matches: 7.

In this sample, this clonotype turned up a few times. The V and J genes are TRBV14 and TRBJ2-5, with D perhaps matching TRBD2 (6 bases). Germline values: CDR1 SGHDN, CDR2 FVKESK. V was cut by 8 bases and J by 4 bases, with 14 bases left in between. The CDR3 has 13 residues. This CDR3 reads CASGAGPGETQYF. CDR3 nucleotide sequence: TGTGCCAGCGGCGCGGGGCCGGGAGAGACCCAGTACTTC.

This clonotype was counted at least ten times. The chain combines TRBV12-3 or TRBV12-4 with TRBJ1-5, with TRBD1 matching 10 bases. The CDR3 is made up of 16 amino acids. J gave up 6 bases and V 7 bases, and 12 bases lay outside the gene matches. CDR3 nucleotides: TGTGCCAGCACTGCCCCCCGGGACAGGGGAGGTCAGCCCCAGCATTTT. Protein: CASTAPRDRGGQPQHF.

V gene TRBV13 combines with J gene TRBJ2-1; maybe TRBD1 (5 bases). The J call is uncertain, as TRBJ2-7 better fits the DNA end. Germline V gene sequence: CDR1 PRHDT, CDR2 FYEKMQ (reference sequence). This CDR3 has 16 residues. The CDR3 reads CASSLGAGNIYNEQYF. DNA of the CDR3: TGTGCCAGCAGCTTAGGCGCAGGGAATATCTACAATGAGCAGTACTTC.

This clonotype showed up just once. The chain combines TRBV18 with TRBJ2-1, with TRBD2 matching 7 bases. The junction had 20 bases not matched to a gene; V was cut back by 5 bases and J by 7 bases. From germline, CDR1 is KGHSH and CDR2 LQKENI. This CDR3 comprises 18 residues. The DNA of the CDR3 is TGTGCCAGCTCAAGTGAGCTACTAGCGACGGCAACCATAAATGAGCAGTTCTTC. It is translated as CASSSELLATATINEQFF.

This clonotype has only a few counts. The V call is TRBV7-9, the J call TRBJ1-2; possible D gene TRBD1, 6 bases. The CDR3 has 16 residues. Per the germline V gene, CDR1 is SEHNR and CDR2 is FQNEAQ (reference sequence). Between the trimmed V and J ends, which lost 5 bases and 3 bases, there was a span of 19 bases. The CDR3 sequence is CASSLEEGVGDYGYTF. The DNA for the CDR3 is TGTGCCAGCAGCCTAGAAGAGGGGGTTGGAGACTATGGCTACACCTTC.

V and J are TRBV21-1 and TRBJ1-2; the D call TRBD1 from the table was never checked on the DNA. TRBV21-1 is shown as a pseudogene. The CDR3 consists of 15 residues. CDR3 residues: CASSKDVRGHYGYTF. DNA for the CDR3: TGTGCCAGCAGCAAAGATGTTCGGGGGCACTATGGCTACACCTTC.

The chain uses TRBV20-1 and TRBJ2-5; D is unresolved. Trimming left V 3 bases short and J 2 bases short, with 7 bases between. The V gene's germline CDR1 is DFQATT and CDR2 SNEGSKA (reference sequence). The CDR3 runs to 12 residues. The CDR3 loop reads CSASYVQETQYF. DNA for the CDR3: TGCAGTGCTAGCTACGTTCAAGAGACCCAGTACTTC.

The J gene is TRBJ1-2, the V gene TRBV10-3; TRBD1 might be the D (5 bases). V was pared by 1 base and J by 7 bases, with 13 bases between. The CDR3 is 14 amino acids. The V gene's germline CDR1 is ENHRY and CDR2 SYGVKD. The CDR3 sequence is CAISEFGDGGGYTF. In nucleotides, the CDR3 is TGTGCCATCAGTGAGTTCGGAGACGGGGGTGGCTACACCTTC.

J is TRBJ2-3 and V is TRBV6-5; no reliable D call. CDR3 size: 15 residues. The V end was cut by 0 bases, the J end by 2 bases, with 9 bases between. Germline CDR1 reads MNHEY; CDR2 reads SVGAGI. The CDR3 is CASSYSETSTDTQYF. CDR3 in DNA: TGTGCCAGCAGTTACTCTGAGACTTCCACAGATACGCAGTATTTT.

The V call is TRBV5-1, the J call TRBJ1-6; 7 positions agree with TRBD1. Germline V gene sequence: CDR1 SGHRS, CDR2 YFSETQ. The V segment lost 6 bases and the J segment 0 bases; nucleotides outside the gene matches: 9. This CDR3 spans 17 amino acids. The CDR3 sequence is CASMASDRSSYNSPLHF. DNA for the CDR3: TGCGCCAGCATGGCCTCGGACAGGAGCTCCTATAATTCACCCCTCCACTTT.

The rearrangement uses TRBV5-1 and TRBJ1-1; D gene ambiguous. CDR1 is SGHRS, CDR2 YFSETQ, per germline. V dropped 0 bases and J dropped 1 base, with 4 bases sitting between them. There are 13 residues in the CDR3. The CDR3: CASSLEENTEAFF. In DNA form, the CDR3 reads TGCGCCAGCAGCTTGGAGGAGAACACTGAAGCTTTCTTT.

The chain employs TRBV10-3 and TRBJ2-5, with D uncertain. CDR1 and CDR2 (germline): ENHRY, SYGVKD. This CDR3 region has 14 residues. With 11 bases removed from V and 3 bases from J, the gap between germline ends came to 19 bases. The CDR3 loop is CAALPSPDEETQYF. CDR3 nucleotide sequence: TGTGCCGCACTTCCTTCCCCGGACGAAGAGACCCAGTACTTC.